Given below is one T cell receptor beta chain in context. The record originates from a study of blood T cell repertoires in COVID-19. Sequencing used immunoSEQ multiplex PCR; TCRdb keeps in-frame clones, though not all of them. The sample has fewer than 250,000 clones, 86% seen once; the top ten hold about 22%. Trimming took 7 bases from V and 5 from J; bases not matched to a gene: 9. Germline V lookup: CDR1 LNHDA, CDR2 SQIVND (reference sequence). The CDR3 totals 15 residues. Participants' reported clinical history set cohort assignment. The chain employs TRBV19 and TRBJ2-2; 8 positions match TRBD2. The source of this sequence is a woman between 40 and 55 years old in a cohort exposed to, infected with or recovered from COVID-19 (not recorded which). Material for sequencing was PBMCs or T cells enriched from blood (not recorded which). As DNA, the CDR3 is TGTGCCAGTACCTATGGCCAGCGGGGGACCGGGGAGCTGTTTTTT. This encodes CASTYGQRGTGELFF.